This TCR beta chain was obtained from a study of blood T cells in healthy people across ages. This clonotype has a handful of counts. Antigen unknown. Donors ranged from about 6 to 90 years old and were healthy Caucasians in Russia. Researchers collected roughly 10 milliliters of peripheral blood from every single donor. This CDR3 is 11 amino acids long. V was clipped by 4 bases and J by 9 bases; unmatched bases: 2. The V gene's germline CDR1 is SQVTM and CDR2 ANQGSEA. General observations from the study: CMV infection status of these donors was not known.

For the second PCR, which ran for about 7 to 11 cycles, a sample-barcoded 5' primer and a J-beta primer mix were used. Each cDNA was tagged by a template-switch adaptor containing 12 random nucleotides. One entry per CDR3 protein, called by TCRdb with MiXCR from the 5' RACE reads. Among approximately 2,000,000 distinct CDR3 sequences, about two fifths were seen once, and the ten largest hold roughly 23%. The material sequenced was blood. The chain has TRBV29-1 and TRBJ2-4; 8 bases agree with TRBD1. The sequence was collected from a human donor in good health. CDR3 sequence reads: CSVAGGSIQYF. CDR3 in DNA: TGCAGCGTTGCAGGGGGCTCCATTCAGTACTTC. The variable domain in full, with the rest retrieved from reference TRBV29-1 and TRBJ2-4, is SAVISQKPSRDICQRGTSLTIQCQVDSQVTMMFWYRQQPGQSLTLIATANQGSEATYESGFVIDKFPISRPNLTFSTLTVSNMSPEDSSIYLCSVAGGSIQYFGAGTRLSVL.